What follows are 18 T cell receptor beta chains derived from one specimen sequenced in a study of T cell repertoires in cytomegalovirus infection. TCRdb reanalysed the reads using MiXCR and keeps one entry per CDR3 protein. This sample has about 310,000 distinct CDR3 sequences, with around a sixth found just once. Sequencing was performed on PBMCs. The receptors here all came from a human donor in good health (CMV status not recorded). Some clones in this sample may be carry-over from other donors' samples.

V usage is TRBV5-4 and J usage is TRBJ2-7; D could derive from TRBD1 or TRBD2 (6 bases each). CDR1 and CDR2 (germline): SGHNT, YYREEE (reference sequence). This CDR3 is built from 14 residues. Trimming took 0 bases from V and 9 from J, leaving 16 bases between them. CDR3 region: CASSLERGAVGQYF. CDR3 bases: TGTGCCAGCAGCTTGGAAAGGGGGGCAGTAGGGCAGTACTTC. Variable domain in full (rest from reference TRBV5-4 and TRBJ2-7): ETGVTQSPTHLIKTRGQQVTLRCSSQSGHNTVSWYQQALGQGPQFIFQYYREEENGRGNFPPRFSGLQFPNYSSELNVNALELDDSALYLCASSLERGAVGQYFGPGTRLTVT.

This clonotype was detected only a few times. This sequence joins TRBV11-3 and TRBJ2-7; D is tentatively TRBD1 or TRBD2 (5 bases each). Deletions cut 4 bases from V and 5 bases from J, with 9 bases between. The CDR3 covers 12 residues. From germline, CDR1 is SGHNT and CDR2 YENEEA. The CDR3 region is CASSSQGHEQYF. For the CDR3, the DNA is TGTGCCAGCAGCTCGCAGGGACACGAGCAGTACTTC.

The chain couples TRBV6-5 to TRBJ2-7, with TRBD1 as a possible D gene (6 bases). CDR3 length: 17 amino acids. Per germline, CDR1 MNHEY and CDR2 SVGAGI. V was trimmed by 0 bases and J by 2 bases, leaving 17 bases between them. CDR3 DNA sequence: TGTGCCAGCAGTTACTCGTCAGGGGCAGGGTTACCCTACGAGCAGTACTTC. It specifies CASSYSSGAGLPYEQYF.

This clonotype was detected ten times or more. This CDR3 is CASSEHSQGAKLFF. The DNA of the CDR3 is TGTGCCAGCAGCGAACACTCCCAGGGTGCAAAACTGTTTTTT. This chain joins TRBV7-2 and TRBJ1-4; weak D call: TRBD1 (5 bases). The V end was cut by 5 bases, the J end by 10 bases, with 17 bases between. The CDR3 is 14 residues long. Germline-derived CDR1 and CDR2 are SGHTA and FQGNSA.

The gene calls are TRBV5-5 and TRBJ2-5; no definite D call. V was clipped by 5 bases and J by 4 bases, with 15 bases between them. From germline, CDR1 is SGHKS and CDR2 YYEKEE (reference sequence). This CDR3 region has 14 residues. As DNA, the CDR3 is TGTGCCAGCAGATACTCTACACAAGGAGAGACCCAGTACTTC. It translates to CASRYSTQGETQYF.

This clonotype was observed many times. The V call is TRBV5-1, the J call TRBJ2-1; TRBD1 matches at 8 bases. The CDR3 is made up of 15 amino acids. Trimming at V came to 4 bases and at J to 6 bases, leaving 9 bases not matched to a gene. The germline V gene encodes CDR1 SGHRS and CDR2 YFSETQ. The CDR3: CASSPGQGSVNEQFF. CDR3 bases: TGCGCCAGCAGCCCCGGACAGGGATCCGTCAATGAGCAGTTCTTC.

The chain has TRBV20-1 and TRBJ2-3; 9 nucleotides match TRBD2. This CDR3 contains 15 residues. The germline V gene has CDR1 DFQATT and CDR2 SNEGSKA (reference sequence). With V trimmed by 6 bases and J by 6 bases, 13 bases remained unmatched. The CDR3 reads CSAQTGTSPGDTQYF. The CDR3, as DNA: TGCAGTGCACAGACGGGGACTAGCCCGGGGGATACGCAGTATTTT.

This clonotype was observed a few times. The V and J genes are TRBV20-1 and TRBJ2-1, with a possible D match to TRBD2 (6 bases). The CDR3 runs 14 residues. The V and J ends lost 3 bases and 7 bases respectively, with 16 bases between them. Looked up from germline, CDR1 is DFQATT and CDR2 is SNEGSKA (reference sequence). CDR3 region: CSASGSPFRNEQFF. DNA for the CDR3: TGCAGTGCTAGCGGGAGTCCCTTTAGGAATGAGCAGTTCTTC.

The CDR3 region is CASSMFGDTQYF. CDR3 nucleotides: TGTGCCAGCAGCATGTTCGGAGATACGCAGTATTTT. The rearrangement uses TRBV7-2 and TRBJ2-3; D unresolved. Between the trimmed V and J ends, which lost 5 bases and 5 bases, there was a span of 8 bases. Germline-derived CDR1 and CDR2 are SGHTA and FQGNSA. This CDR3 has 12 residues.

This clonotype was seen a handful of times. The V gene is TRBV6-6, the J gene TRBJ1-5, with D perhaps matching TRBD1 (6 bases). V dropped 5 bases and J dropped 0 bases, with 17 bases sitting between them. The germline CDR1 and CDR2 sequences are MNHNY and SVGAGI (reference sequence). The length of the CDR3 is 17 residues. The CDR3, as DNA: TGTGCCAGCAGTGCGACTGGGACATCTTATAGCAATCAGCCCCAGCATTTT. It yields the protein CASSATGTSYSNQPQHF.

This chain joins TRBV5-7 and TRBJ1-2; D is undetermined. TRBV5-7 is classed as an ORF, of uncertain function. Trimming stripped 9 bases from V and 4 bases from J, with 16 bases between. This CDR3 has 13 amino acids. The CDR3 is CATLPAPLYGYTF. CDR3 nucleotides: TGTGCCACACTTCCGGCGCCGCTCTATGGCTACACCTTC.

The chain recombines TRBV27 with TRBJ2-4; possibly TRBD2 for D (5 bases). The CDR3 is made up of 14 amino acids. From germline, CDR1 is MNHEY and CDR2 SMNVEV (reference sequence). V was cut by 2 bases and J by 8 bases, with 13 bases left in between. CDR3 DNA sequence: TGTGCCAGCAGTTTACGAGGGATTGAGGACATTCAGTACTTC. It specifies CASSLRGIEDIQYF.

The CDR3 nucleotides are TGTGCCAGCAGCTTCGACAGGGGGCGGGAAAAACTGTTTTTT. This translates into CASSFDRGREKLFF. The chain recombines TRBV11-2 with TRBJ1-4; TRBD1 matches at 10 bases. V lost 3 bases and J lost 8; bases outside the gene matches: 3. The CDR3 contains 14 residues. CDR1 and CDR2 (germline): SGHAT, FQNNGV.

Many counts were recorded for this clonotype. The chain joins TRBV7-9 to TRBJ2-5, with D tentatively TRBD1 (6 bases). Trimming cost V 10 bases and J 5 bases, with 11 bases left between them. This CDR3 is 11 amino acids long. In germline, CDR1 is SEHNR, CDR2 FQNEAQ (reference sequence). The DNA of the CDR3 is TGTGCCACACAGGGCGAGGAGACCCAGTACTTC. This sequence encodes CATQGEETQYF.

This clonotype was recorded at least ten times. The chain has TRBV7-2 and TRBJ2-7; D is uncertain. The germline CDR1 and CDR2 sequences are SGHTA and FQGNSA. CDR3 length: 12 residues. V lost 4 bases and J lost 9, with 13 bases in between. CDR3 residues: CASSSLRIRQYF. The CDR3 DNA is TGTGCCAGCAGCTCGCTCCGCATCAGGCAGTACTTC.

This clonotype was observed many times. This chain joins TRBV28 and TRBJ2-1; unclear D gene. Germline CDR1 is MDHEN and CDR2 is SYDVKM. V lost 6 bases, J lost 11 bases, and 14 bases lay in between. The CDR3 is 12 residues long. CDR3 sequence reads: CASSTTFAKQFF. In nucleotides, the CDR3 is TGTGCCAGCAGCACGACGTTCGCGAAGCAGTTCTTC.

With regard to this clonotype: The germline gene is not matched at one end of the junction; a read error may be the cause. The chain is built from TRBV2 and TRBJ1-1; 9 nucleotides line up with TRBD1. The germline CDR1 and CDR2 sequences are SNHLY and FYNNEI. This CDR3 region has 13 residues. CDR3 amino acids: CGSSVNRGPEAFF. The DNA of the CDR3 is TGTGGCAGCAGTGTCAACAGGGGGCCCGAAGCTTTCTTT.

This chain joins TRBV5-4 and TRBJ2-3, with 7 positions matching TRBD2. The CDR3 is 16 residues long. Germline CDR1 reads SGHNT; CDR2 reads YYREEE (reference sequence). V trimming: 0 bases; J trimming: 6 bases; junction bases outside the gene matches: 10. The CDR3 reads CASSLVLARATDTQYF. The CDR3 coding sequence is TGTGCCAGCAGCTTGGTACTAGCGAGGGCCACGGATACGCAGTATTTT.